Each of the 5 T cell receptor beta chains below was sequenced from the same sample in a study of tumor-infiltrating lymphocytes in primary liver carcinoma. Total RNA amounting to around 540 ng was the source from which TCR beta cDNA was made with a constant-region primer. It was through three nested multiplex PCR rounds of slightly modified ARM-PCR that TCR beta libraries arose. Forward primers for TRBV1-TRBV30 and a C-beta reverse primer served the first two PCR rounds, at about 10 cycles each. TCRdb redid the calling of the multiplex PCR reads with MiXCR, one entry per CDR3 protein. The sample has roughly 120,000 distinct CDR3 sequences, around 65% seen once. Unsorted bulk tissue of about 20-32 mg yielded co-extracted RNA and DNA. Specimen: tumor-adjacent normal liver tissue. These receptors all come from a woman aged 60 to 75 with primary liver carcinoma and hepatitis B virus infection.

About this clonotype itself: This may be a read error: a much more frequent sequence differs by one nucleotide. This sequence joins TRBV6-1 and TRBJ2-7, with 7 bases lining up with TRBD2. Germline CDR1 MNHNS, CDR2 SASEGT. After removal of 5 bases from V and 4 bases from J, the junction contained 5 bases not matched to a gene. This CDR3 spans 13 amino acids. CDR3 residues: CASSQTSFYEQYF. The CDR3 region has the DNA TGTGCCAGCAGTCAGACTAGCTTTTACGAGCAGTACTTC.

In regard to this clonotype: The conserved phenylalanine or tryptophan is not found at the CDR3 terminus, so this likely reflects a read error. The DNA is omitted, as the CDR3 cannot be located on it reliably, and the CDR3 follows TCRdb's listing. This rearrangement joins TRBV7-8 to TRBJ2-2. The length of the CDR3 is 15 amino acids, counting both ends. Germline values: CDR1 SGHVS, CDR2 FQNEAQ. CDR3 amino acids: CANSLARGNTGELLL.

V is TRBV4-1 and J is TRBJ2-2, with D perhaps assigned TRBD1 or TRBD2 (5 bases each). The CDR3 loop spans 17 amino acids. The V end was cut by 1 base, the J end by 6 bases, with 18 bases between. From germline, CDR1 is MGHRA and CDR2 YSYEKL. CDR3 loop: CASSQGQLRGVAGELFF. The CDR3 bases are TGCGCCAGCAGCCAAGGACAGCTAAGGGGAGTCGCCGGGGAGCTGTTTTTT.

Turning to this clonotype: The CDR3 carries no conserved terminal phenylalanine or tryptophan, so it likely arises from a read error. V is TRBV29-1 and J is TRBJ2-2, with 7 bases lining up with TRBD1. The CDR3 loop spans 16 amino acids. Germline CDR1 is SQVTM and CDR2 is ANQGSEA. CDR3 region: CSVAPDGTAFTGELFY. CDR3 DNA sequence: TGTAGCGTTGCCCCTGACGGGACAGCCTTCACCGGGGAGCTGTTTTAT.

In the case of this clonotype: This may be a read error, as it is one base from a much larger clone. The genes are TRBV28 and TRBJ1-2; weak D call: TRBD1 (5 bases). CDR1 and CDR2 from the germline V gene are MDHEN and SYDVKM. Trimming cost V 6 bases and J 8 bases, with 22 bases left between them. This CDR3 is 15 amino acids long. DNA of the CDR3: TGTGCCAGCAGGGAACCGAGACTCGGGGGGAAAGGCTACACCTTC. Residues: CASREPRLGGKGYTF.